This record covers a single T cell receptor (beta chain). The TCR beta CDR3 regions underwent amplification using RNA transcripts as the source. Initially, a first-round RT-PCR of the TCR CDR3 employed the HTBI primer set. TCRdb passed the multiplex PCR reads through MiXCR, listing each CDR3 protein once. The sample shows roughly 530,000 distinct CDR3 sequences, about 15% of them seen only once. These data belong to a study of T cells in Graves' hyperthyroidism and ophthalmopathy. V was clipped by 5 bases and J by 5 bases; unmatched bases: 6. CDR1 is SGHRS and CDR2 is YFSETQ in the germline V gene. This CDR3 region has 14 residues.

The source material was blood. The sequence was collected from a woman in her late teens or twenties with Graves' ophthalmopathy. The V and J genes are TRBV5-1 and TRBJ1-1; 10 positions agree with TRBD1. CDR3 coding DNA: TGCGCCAGCAGGCTGGACAGGGGGGATACTGAAGCTTTCTTT. Residues: CASRLDRGDTEAFF. The full variable domain, rest sourced from reference TRBV5-1 and TRBJ1-1, is KAGVTQTPRYLIKTRGQQVTLSCSPISGHRSVSWYQQTPGQGLQFLFEYFSETQRNKGNFPGRFSGRQFSNSRSEMNVSTLELGDSALYLCASRLDRGDTEAFFGQGTRLTVV.